This T cell receptor (beta chain) stems from a study of OX40 agonist ivuxolimab in advanced cancers. Study as a whole: Patients enrolled in dose escalation were diagnosed with hepatocellular carcinoma, melanoma, renal cell or head and neck cancer. General study findings and limits: The authors did not determine the antigen specificity of the expanded peripheral T cells.

The method was immunoSEQ multiplex PCR; TCRdb's version includes in-frame clones alone and lacks a portion of them. The table shows tens of thousands of clones, with approximately 86% occurring only once. For this clone: What it binds is not known.

CDR1 and CDR2 (germline): SEHNR, FQNEAQ (reference sequence). Trimming shortened V by 0 bases and J by 3 bases, and 6 bases separated the two germline ends. The CDR3 has 13 residues. This chain joins TRBV7-9 and TRBJ2-7; D is ambiguous. The sequence was obtained from an adult with an advanced solid tumor such as melanoma, head and neck, liver or kidney cancer. The input for sequencing was CD4+ or CD8+ T cells sorted from blood, taken in a trial of the OX40 agonist ivuxolimab. CDR3: CASSLATGYEQYF. CDR3 nucleotide sequence: TGTGCCAGCAGCTTAGCGACGGGCTACGAGCAGTACTTC.